There are many counts of the clone carrying this T cell receptor (beta chain). What it recognizes is unknown. These data originate in a study of human T cells and chemical hapten exposure. Overall study findings and caveats: The formation of large CDR3 similarity clusters by expanded TCRs significantly exceeded that of controls.

TCRdb reprocessed the RACE reads via MiXCR and lists one record per CDR3 protein. The sample has tens of thousands of distinct CDR3 sequences; roughly 10% are singletons. The sample's time point: patch test 3, about 24 weeks after DPC sensitization. The treatment: therapeutic diphenylcyclopropenone sensitization with weekly scalp DPC. Prior to each patch test being applied, blood was drawn. Trimming stripped 1 base from V and 5 bases from J, with 14 bases between. Germline V gives CDR1 MGHRA, CDR2 YSYEKL. CDR3 length: 15 amino acids. The sequence derives from a woman in her 40s with alopecia areata. Some clones in this sample may be carry-over from other donors' samples. V is TRBV4-1 and J is TRBJ2-5; tentative D call: TRBD1 (6 bases). The sample consisted of whole blood, taken in connection with sensitization to the hapten diphenylcyclopropenone (DPC). As DNA, the CDR3 is TGCGCCAGCAGCCAAGGGGTAGGGGGTTTGGAGACCCAGTACTTC. Translated: CASSQGVGGLETQYF.